This passage covers 25 T cell receptor beta chains from one sample sequenced in a study of shared clonotypes between healthy human individuals. Clones were read by immunoSEQ multiplex PCR, and TCRdb kept only the in-frame ones, dropping some. The table includes over 1.5 million clones, nearly 99% detected once. Sequencing was done on a sample of naive CD4+ T cells sorted from blood. Subset: CD45RA+ positively selected. The receptors derive from a man aged 30 to 39 in good health.

This chain joins TRBV15 and TRBJ2-7, with D possibly being TRBD2 (6 bases). CDR1 is LNHNV, CDR2 YYDKDF, per germline (reference sequence). The germline V and J ends were trimmed by 5 bases and 1 base, with 15 bases remaining between them. The CDR3 loop spans 15 amino acids. The CDR3 DNA follows: TGTGCCACCAGCGGCCAGCGGGTCCCTTCCTACGAGCAGTACTTC. Translation gives CATSGQRVPSYEQYF.

The chain recombines TRBV19 with TRBJ2-7; TRBD2 is a possible D gene (6 bases). Germline values: CDR1 LNHDA, CDR2 SQIVND (reference sequence). The CDR3 is 15 residues long. Trimming shortened V by 5 bases and J by 2 bases, and 16 bases separated the two germline ends. The CDR3 protein is CASSYKAGAAYEQYF. The CDR3, as DNA: TGTGCCAGTAGTTACAAAGCGGGCGCTGCCTACGAGCAGTACTTC.

In the case of this clone: In the same sample, other DNA sequences code for this CDR3. This chain joins TRBV5-4 and TRBJ2-7, with 9 positions matching TRBD2. J lost 0 bases, V lost 2 bases, and 0 bases had no gene match. CDR3 size: 14 residues. CDR1 and CDR2 from the germline V gene are SGHNT and YYREEE (reference sequence). As DNA, the CDR3 is TGTGCCAGCAGCTTTAGCGGGAGCTCCTACGAGCAGTACTTC. It codes for CASSFSGSSYEQYF.

With respect to this clone: In the same sample, other DNA sequences code for this CDR3. V is TRBV6-5 and J is TRBJ2-5; D ambiguous. V was cut by 3 bases and J by 5 bases, with 7 bases left in between. Germline lookup yields CDR1 MNHEY and CDR2 SVGAGI. The CDR3 has 12 residues. This CDR3 is CASSYTGETQYF. In nucleotides, the CDR3 is TGTGCCAGCAGTTATACGGGTGAGACCCAGTACTTC.

The chain combines TRBV25-1 with TRBJ2-5, with D hard to call. In germline, CDR1 is MGHDK, CDR2 SYGVNS. The ends were cut back, 5 bases at V and 1 base at J, with 5 bases in the middle. The CDR3 covers 12 residues. The CDR3 sequence is CASSWGQETQYF. CDR3 DNA: TGTGCCAGCAGTTGGGGCCAAGAGACCCAGTACTTC.

The chain carries TRBV9 and TRBJ1-4; D is unclear. Germline V gene data show CDR1 as SGDLS and CDR2 as YYNGEE. CDR3 size: 14 residues. Trimming removed 0 bases at V and 7 bases at J, with 10 bases between. DNA of the CDR3: TGTGCCAGCAGCGTAGCTGTCACCGGTGAAAAACTGTTTTTT. As protein: CASSVAVTGEKLFF.

The genes are TRBV5-1 and TRBJ2-1; 7 nucleotides agree with TRBD2. Germline assignment: CDR1 SGHRS and CDR2 YFSETQ. J gave up 8 bases and V 5 bases, and 7 bases lay outside the gene matches. This CDR3 has 13 amino acids. CDR3 sequence (DNA): TGCGCCAGCAGTGGACTAGGGGTCTATGAGCAGTTCTTC. This encodes CASSGLGVYEQFF.

As concerns this clone: Other DNA sequences from this sample encode an identical CDR3 as well. The chain links TRBV29-1 to TRBJ2-1; D tentatively fits TRBD1 or TRBD2 (5 bases each). The CDR3 length is 13 residues. V was cut by 4 bases and J by 0 bases, with 7 bases left in between. Germline V CDR1 and CDR2: SQVTM, ANQGSEA. The CDR3 region has the DNA TGCAGCGTTGTGAGGGGCTCCTACAATGAGCAGTTCTTC. Protein product: CSVVRGSYNEQFF.

The chain joins TRBV5-1 to TRBJ1-1, with 8 nucleotides matching TRBD1. The CDR3 has 13 amino acids. The trim removed 3 bases at V and 3 bases at J, leaving 1 base unmatched. The germline V gene has CDR1 SGHRS and CDR2 YFSETQ. The CDR3 is CASSSDRDTEAFF. In nucleotides, the CDR3 is TGCGCCAGCAGCTCGGACAGGGACACTGAAGCTTTCTTT. Full variable domain (remainder filled in from reference TRBV5-1 and TRBJ1-1): KAGVTQTPRYLIKTRGQQVTLSCSPISGHRSVSWYQQTPGQGLQFLFEYFSETQRNKGNFPGRFSGRQFSNSRSEMNVSTLELGDSALYLCASSSDRDTEAFFGQGTRLTVV.

The gene calls are TRBV7-2 and TRBJ2-5; 7 bases line up with TRBD1. This CDR3 comprises 14 residues. Germline trimming cut 1 base from V and 5 bases from J; bases unmatched to any gene: 4. Germline V gives CDR1 SGHTA, CDR2 FQGNSA. The CDR3: CASSLVGGAETQYF. For the CDR3, the DNA is TGTGCCAGCAGCTTAGTAGGGGGCGCGGAGACCCAGTACTTC.

The chain recombines TRBV7-2 with TRBJ2-3; 11 nucleotides agree with TRBD2. This CDR3 has 17 amino acids. The J segment lost 3 bases and the V segment lost 5 bases, leaving 10 bases of the junction unmatched. Germline CDR1 reads SGHTA; CDR2 reads FQGNSA. CDR3 sequence: CASSPTLLAGVTDTQYF. CDR3 in DNA: TGTGCCAGCAGCCCAACCTTACTAGCGGGAGTAACAGATACGCAGTATTTT.

J is TRBJ2-7 and V is TRBV5-1, with TRBD2 matching 16 bases. The CDR3 extends over 17 amino acids. The V segment lost 4 bases and the J segment 4 bases; nucleotides outside the gene matches: 8. CDR1 and CDR2 (germline): SGHRS, YFSETQ. CDR3 nucleotide sequence: TGCGCCAGCAGCCCGGGACTAGCGGGAGGGACGGAATACGAGCAGTACTTC. Translation gives CASSPGLAGGTEYEQYF.

J is TRBJ2-3 and V is TRBV27; tentatively, D is TRBD2 (5 bases). Per the germline V gene, CDR1 is MNHEY and CDR2 is SMNVEV (reference sequence). The CDR3 consists of 13 residues. The V gene lost 7 bases and the J gene lost 6 bases, with 14 bases spanning the gap. The CDR3 DNA reads as TGTGCCAGCAAGGATTTTAGCGTTGATACGCAGTATTTT. Translating it yields CASKDFSVDTQYF.

The V gene is TRBV5-1, the J gene TRBJ2-5; 9 nucleotides agree with TRBD2. With V trimmed by 2 bases and J by 5 bases, 10 bases remained unmatched. Germline values: CDR1 SGHRS, CDR2 YFSETQ. The CDR3 length is 16 residues. For the CDR3, the DNA is TGCGCCAGCAGCTTTTCCTTAGCGGGAGTAGGGGAGACCCAGTACTTC. Translated, it gives CASSFSLAGVGETQYF.

The gene calls are TRBV7-8 and TRBJ2-1, with 12 bases matching TRBD2. J gave up 0 bases and V 6 bases, and 12 bases lay outside the gene matches. Looked up from germline, CDR1 is SGHVS and CDR2 is FQNEAQ. The CDR3 spans 19 residues. The CDR3 sequence: CASSRATSGSASSYNEQFF. The CDR3 region has the DNA TGTGCCAGCAGTCGAGCGACTAGCGGGAGTGCCAGCTCCTACAATGAGCAGTTCTTC.

Note on this clone: The sample holds other DNA sequences that translate to the same CDR3. The genes are TRBV4-3 and TRBJ1-1; no clear D gene. V gave up 0 bases and J gave up 0 bases, with 5 bases separating them. CDR1 is LGHNA and CDR2 is YSLEER in the germline V gene. The CDR3 length is 14 residues. This CDR3 is CASSQDRLNTEAFF. The CDR3 DNA reads TGCGCCAGCAGCCAAGACCGGTTGAACACTGAAGCTTTCTTT.

The chain uses TRBV18 and TRBJ2-3; possibly TRBD2 for D (5 bases). The germline V gene has CDR1 KGHSH and CDR2 LQKENI. V dropped 5 bases and J dropped 0 bases, with 12 bases sitting between them. There are 15 residues in the CDR3. Written as DNA, the CDR3 is TGTGCCAGCTCAGGGAGAACTACTAGCACAGATACGCAGTATTTT. Protein: CASSGRTTSTDTQYF.

The CDR3 loop reads CASSPTRYSNQPQHF. CDR3 coding DNA: TGTGCCAGCAGCCCGACGAGGTATAGCAATCAGCCCCAGCATTTT. This rearrangement joins TRBV5-5 to TRBJ1-5; D gene unclear. Trimming pared 4 bases from V and 0 bases from J, leaving 11 bases between. Germline V lookup: CDR1 SGHKS, CDR2 YYEKEE (reference sequence). The CDR3 has 15 amino acids. Full variable domain (remainder filled in from reference TRBV5-5 and TRBJ1-5): DAGVTQSPTHLIKTRGQQVTLRCSPISGHKSVSWYQQVLGQGPQFIFQYYEKEERGRGNFPDRFSARQFPNYSSELNVNALLLGDSALYLCASSPTRYSNQPQHFGDGTRLSIL.

V and J are TRBV10-3 and TRBJ1-5, with D possibly matching TRBD1 (6 bases). The CDR3 spans 16 residues. Germline values: CDR1 ENHRY, CDR2 SYGVKD. Trimming took off 1 base at V and 5 bases at J, with 15 bases between the two ends. The CDR3 sequence: CAISEFAGAGYQPQHF. The DNA of the CDR3 is TGTGCCATCAGTGAGTTCGCAGGGGCCGGTTATCAGCCCCAGCATTTT.

This chain joins TRBV28 and TRBJ2-5; D ambiguous. Between the trimmed V and J ends, which lost 2 bases and 2 bases, there was a span of 9 bases. The CDR3 consists of 14 residues. The germline V gene has CDR1 MDHEN and CDR2 SYDVKM. CDR3 coding DNA: TGTGCCAGCAGTTTACCCGACGGACAAGAGACCCAGTACTTC. Residues: CASSLPDGQETQYF.

The V gene is TRBV11-2, the J gene TRBJ2-1; D remains unclear. Trimming removed 5 bases at V and 2 bases at J, with 10 bases between. This CDR3 region has 14 residues. Germline V gene data show CDR1 as SGHAT and CDR2 as FQNNGV. The CDR3 spells CASSRDPTYNEQFF. The CDR3 coding sequence is TGTGCCAGCAGCCGAGACCCAACCTACAATGAGCAGTTCTTC.

The CDR3 bases are TGCGCCAGCAGCACCGGACTAGCGGGACCCAATGAGCAGTTCTTC. Translating it yields CASSTGLAGPNEQFF. The chain is built from TRBV5-1 and TRBJ2-1, with 12 bases that match TRBD2. The germline V gene has CDR1 SGHRS and CDR2 YFSETQ. After removal of 4 bases from V and 6 bases from J, the junction contained 5 bases not matched to a gene. There are 15 residues in the CDR3.

This chain links TRBV4-1 with TRBJ1-2; tentatively, D is TRBD1 (6 bases). The V end lost 2 bases, the J end lost 0 bases, and 16 bases lay between the germline ends. CDR3 length: 17 residues. Looked up from germline, CDR1 is MGHRA and CDR2 is YSYEKL. CDR3 protein: CASSQSVRGDANYGYTF. CDR3 bases: TGCGCCAGCAGCCAATCCGTGAGGGGGGACGCTAACTATGGCTACACCTTC.

The V and J genes are TRBV7-8 and TRBJ2-6; 8 bases map to TRBD1. The CDR3 totals 17 residues. Trimming removed 5 bases from V and 2 bases from J; junction bases left unmatched: 8. Germline V lookup: CDR1 SGHVS, CDR2 FQNEAQ. CDR3 sequence reads: CASSQALQGAGANVLTF. In DNA form, the CDR3 reads TGTGCCAGCAGCCAAGCGCTACAGGGGGCTGGGGCCAACGTCCTGACTTTC.

The CDR3 bases are TGTGCCAGCAGTTTATCAGTTGGGGCCAAAAACATTCAGTACTTC. It yields the protein CASSLSVGAKNIQYF. The genes are TRBV27 and TRBJ2-4; no clear D. The length of the CDR3 is 15 residues. CDR1 is MNHEY and CDR2 is SMNVEV in the germline V gene (reference sequence). Trimming took off 0 bases at V and 1 base at J, with 7 bases between the two ends.